The 21 T cell receptor beta chains given below trace back to one sample, sequenced in a study of blood T cell repertoires in COVID-19. Sequenced by immunoSEQ multiplex PCR; TCRdb stores in-frame clones only, minus some. Of 200,000 to 300,000 clones listed, approximately 78% are singletons. The sequencing sample was made of peripheral blood. The receptors were sampled from a woman in her fifties or sixties with active or convalescent COVID-19.

This chain links TRBV19 with TRBJ1-1; 9 nucleotides align to TRBD1. The CDR3 is 14 residues long. Per germline, CDR1 LNHDA and CDR2 SQIVND (reference sequence). V dropped 7 bases and J dropped 3; count of bases not matched to a gene: 6. Written as DNA, the CDR3 is TGTGCCAGTATGGACAGGGGAACGGACACTGAAGCTTTCTTT. Protein: CASMDRGTDTEAFF. Using reference TRBV19 and TRBJ1-1 for the parts outside the CDR3, the full variable domain is DGGITQSPKYLFRKEGQNVTLSCEQNLNHDAMYWYRQDPGQGLRLIYYSQIVNDFQKGDIAEGYSVSREKKESFPLTVTSAQKNPTAFYLCASMDRGTDTEAFFGQGTRLTVV.

V usage is TRBV27 and J usage is TRBJ1-1, with TRBD1 matching 12 bases. Germline V gives CDR1 MNHEY, CDR2 SMNVEV (reference sequence). J gave up 0 bases and V 8 bases, and 4 bases lay outside the gene matches. The CDR3 has 15 residues. The CDR3: CASGDRGRMNTEAFF. The DNA for the CDR3 is TGTGCCAGCGGGGACAGGGGGCGAATGAACACTGAAGCTTTCTTT.

The J gene is TRBJ2-5, the V gene TRBV5-1; tentative D call: TRBD1 (6 bases). The CDR3 has 17 amino acids. Germline assignment: CDR1 SGHRS and CDR2 YFSETQ. V lost 2 bases and J lost 1, with 18 bases in between. CDR3 region: CASSLRSTGFGQETQYF. The CDR3 nucleotides are TGCGCCAGCAGCTTACGATCCACAGGGTTTGGCCAAGAGACCCAGTACTTC. The whole variable domain, remainder taken from reference TRBV5-1 and TRBJ2-5, is KAGVTQTPRYLIKTRGQQVTLSCSPISGHRSVSWYQQTPGQGLQFLFEYFSETQRNKGNFPGRFSGRQFSNSRSEMNVSTLELGDSALYLCASSLRSTGFGQETQYFGPGTRLLVL.

V and J are TRBV6-5 and TRBJ2-1; 9 nucleotides agree with TRBD1. V lost 7 bases to trimming and J lost 8 bases; unmatched junction nucleotides: 3. From germline, CDR1 is MNHEY and CDR2 SVGAGI. The length of the CDR3 is 12 residues. CDR3 sequence: CASKGQGDEQFF. For the CDR3, the DNA is TGTGCCAGCAAGGGACAGGGAGATGAGCAGTTCTTC.

This sequence joins TRBV7-2 and TRBJ1-4, with D possibly being TRBD1 (6 bases). V was cut by 5 bases and J by 0 bases, with 16 bases left in between. The V gene's germline CDR1 is SGHTA and CDR2 FQGNSA. CDR3 length equals 17 residues. DNA of the CDR3: TGTGCCAGCAGCCGGGGGCGGGGGGGCGCAACTAATGAAAAACTGTTTTTT. The encoded protein is CASSRGRGGATNEKLFF.

This clone occurred a few times. V gene TRBV19 combines with J gene TRBJ1-5, with TRBD1 matching 8 bases. This CDR3 spans 13 amino acids. The J segment lost 4 bases and the V segment lost 6 bases, leaving 2 bases of the junction unmatched. CDR1 LNHDA and CDR2 SQIVND come from the germline V gene (reference sequence). CDR3 sequence reads: CASRTGENQPQHF. The CDR3 DNA sequence: TGTGCCAGTAGGACAGGGGAGAATCAGCCCCAGCATTTT. The variable domain in full, with the rest retrieved from reference TRBV19 and TRBJ1-5, is DGGITQSPKYLFRKEGQNVTLSCEQNLNHDAMYWYRQDPGQGLRLIYYSQIVNDFQKGDIAEGYSVSREKKESFPLTVTSAQKNPTAFYLCASRTGENQPQHFGDGTRLSIL.

This clone occurred once. The J gene is TRBJ2-6, the V gene TRBV9; 15 positions agree with TRBD2. The CDR3 runs to 22 residues. The junction had 13 bases not matched to a gene; V was cut back by 0 bases and J by 3 bases. CDR1 and CDR2 (germline): SGDLS, YYNGEE. The CDR3 here is CASSVATPGLAGGGSGANVLTF. The CDR3 nucleotides are TGTGCCAGCAGCGTAGCGACCCCGGGACTAGCGGGGGGCGGTAGTGGGGCCAACGTCCTGACTTTC.

The chain combines TRBV19 with TRBJ2-7, with TRBD1 identical over 7 bases. This CDR3 has 13 amino acids. Germline V gene data show CDR1 as LNHDA and CDR2 as SQIVND (reference sequence). Germline trimming cut 5 bases from V and 5 bases from J; bases unmatched to any gene: 6. CDR3 DNA sequence: TGTGCCAGTAGTGACAGGGTAGGCAACGAGCAGTACTTC. It translates to CASSDRVGNEQYF.

This chain uses TRBV19 with TRBJ2-1, with D possibly matching TRBD2 (5 bases). V dropped 4 bases and J dropped 3 bases, with 10 bases sitting between them. This CDR3 has 14 residues. Germline-derived CDR1 and CDR2 are LNHDA and SQIVND (reference sequence). The CDR3 DNA reads as TGTGCCAGTAGTACCATCCGGGACTACAATGAGCAGTTCTTC. Protein: CASSTIRDYNEQFF.

This rearrangement joins TRBV4-3 to TRBJ1-2, with a tentative D call TRBD1 (5 bases). V lost 1 base and J 4 bases, leaving 19 bases between the germline ends. The CDR3 loop spans 17 amino acids. Germline V lookup: CDR1 LGHNA, CDR2 YSLEER. The CDR3 sequence is CASSQAAVAGVAYGYTF. The CDR3 nucleotides read TGCGCCAGCAGCCAAGCCGCAGTTGCGGGGGTCGCCTATGGCTACACCTTC.

V gene TRBV7-3 combines with J gene TRBJ2-2; D is ambiguous. This CDR3 spans 16 amino acids. The germline V gene has CDR1 SGHTA and CDR2 FQGTGA. The ends were cut back, 4 bases at V and 0 bases at J, with 12 bases in the middle. CDR3 region: CASSSEAPTNTGELFF. CDR3 DNA sequence: TGTGCCAGCAGCTCAGAGGCACCCACGAACACCGGGGAGCTGTTTTTT.

The rearrangement joins TRBV30 to TRBJ1-2; 7 bases align to TRBD1. Trimming removed 2 bases from V and 4 bases from J; junction bases left unmatched: 7. The CDR3 is 14 amino acids. In germline, CDR1 is GTSNPN, CDR2 SVGIG (reference sequence). The CDR3 DNA reads as TGTGCCTGGAGTATCAGGGGGACAGCCTATGGCTACACCTTC. Amino acid sequence: CAWSIRGTAYGYTF.

The chain couples TRBV5-5 to TRBJ1-6; D is undetermined. Trimming took off 0 bases at V and 0 bases at J, with 10 bases between the two ends. Germline lookup yields CDR1 SGHKS and CDR2 YYEKEE (reference sequence). This CDR3 spans 17 amino acids. CDR3 in amino acids: CASSLGQVHSYNSPLHF. Here the CDR3 DNA reads TGTGCCAGCAGCTTGGGCCAGGTGCACTCCTATAATTCACCCCTCCACTTT.

This clone was counted only a few times. V and J are TRBV11-2 and TRBJ2-1; 9 positions match TRBD2. The ends lost 5 bases at V and 0 bases at J; junction bases unmatched: 8. The CDR3 consists of 17 residues. Looked up from germline, CDR1 is SGHAT and CDR2 is FQNNGV. The CDR3 reads CASSLAGSRSSYNEQFF. CDR3 coding DNA: TGTGCCAGCAGCCTAGCGGGGAGCAGAAGCTCCTACAATGAGCAGTTCTTC.

A remark on this clone: The junction shows a germline mismatch at one end, possibly a read error. The V and J genes are TRBV30 and TRBJ2-2; possibly TRBD2 for D (5 bases). The V gene's germline CDR1 is GTSNPN and CDR2 SVGIG (reference sequence). The CDR3 contains 13 residues. CDR3 nucleotides: TGCGCTCGAGGGTCCTTTAACACCGGGGAGCTGTTTTTT. This translates into CARGSFNTGELFF.

The V call is TRBV18, the J call TRBJ1-2, with 9 bases lining up with TRBD1. The V gene's germline CDR1 is KGHSH and CDR2 LQKENI. The CDR3 is 15 residues long. V was clipped by 4 bases and J by 4 bases; unmatched bases: 7. CDR3 in DNA: TGTGCCAGCTCACTGGGACAGGGTGGCGGCTATGGCTACACCTTC. Its translation is CASSLGQGGGYGYTF.

The V gene is TRBV19, the J gene TRBJ1-2; D may be TRBD1 (6 bases). Trimming stripped 0 bases from V and 0 bases from J, with 8 bases between. CDR1 and CDR2 (germline): LNHDA, SQIVND (reference sequence). This CDR3 comprises 15 residues. The CDR3 here is CASSIDRGANYGYTF. In DNA form, the CDR3 reads TGTGCCAGTAGTATAGACAGGGGAGCTAACTATGGCTACACCTTC.

The chain is built from TRBV12-5 and TRBJ2-1; 9 bases align to TRBD2. CDR3 length: 17 residues. J was trimmed by 5 bases and V by 1 base; bases with no gene match: 9. Germline V gene lookup returns CDR1 LGHNT and CDR2 FRNRAP. CDR3 DNA sequence: TGTGCTAGTGGTTTGGCCTCCTTGGCTAGCGGGGACAATGAGCAGTTCTTC. Its translation is CASGLASLASGDNEQFF.

The rearrangement links TRBV5-1 to TRBJ1-2, with D hard to call. This CDR3 has 14 amino acids. Germline loops: CDR1 SGHRS, CDR2 YFSETQ. The V and J ends lost 6 bases and 4 bases respectively, with 16 bases between them. The CDR3 protein is CASTPETVSYGYTF. CDR3 nucleotides: TGCGCCAGCACCCCGGAGACCGTTTCCTATGGCTACACCTTC.

This clone was detected once. The chain recombines TRBV7-2 with TRBJ1-1, with no clear D. The ends were cut back, 5 bases at V and 8 bases at J, with 21 bases in the middle. This CDR3 has 15 residues. Germline CDR1 is SGHTA and CDR2 is FQGNSA. CDR3 sequence (DNA): TGTGCCAGCAGCCCTAACCCCCGCAGGATATCCGAAGCTTTCTTT. Translated: CASSPNPRRISEAFF.

CDR3 protein: CASSQGANFPGTGTYNEQFF. The CDR3 DNA is TGCGCCAGCAGCCAAGGGGCAAACTTCCCCGGGACAGGGACCTACAATGAGCAGTTCTTC. The rearrangement uses TRBV4-3 and TRBJ2-1, with 9 nucleotides matching TRBD1. After removal of 1 base from V and 2 bases from J, the junction contained 15 bases not matched to a gene. This CDR3 comprises 20 residues. Germline CDR1 is LGHNA and CDR2 is YSLEER.